These 19 T cell receptor beta chains were all obtained from the same sample, sequenced in a study of somatic mutations in cytotoxic T cells in rheumatoid arthritis. TCRdb's table, derived via immunoSEQ multiplex PCR, lists solely in-frame clones and lacks some. In the table there are approximately 12,000 clones, 74% of which are singletons. Input material: CD8+ T cells sorted from blood. The receptors come from a man between 65 and 85 years old in good health.

The chain combines TRBV27 with TRBJ2-7, with 13 bases aligning to TRBD2. From germline, CDR1 is MNHEY and CDR2 SMNVEV (reference sequence). Trimming removed 0 bases from V and 7 bases from J; junction bases left unmatched: 6. The CDR3 is 16 residues long. In nucleotides, the CDR3 is TGTGCCAGCAGTTTATCGTTCACTAGCGGGAGGGAGGAGCAGTACTTC. Translation gives CASSLSFTSGREEQYF.

Of note for this clone: The limits of the CDR3 on the DNA are not certain, so only TCRdb's listed CDR3 is given. V and J are TRBV21-1 and TRBJ1-4; the table's D call of TRBD1 was not tested on the DNA. TRBV21-1 is given as a pseudogene. The CDR3 is 17 residues long, counting both termini. The CDR3 region is CASSNGVFGTGNEKLFF.

V is TRBV28 and J is TRBJ1-4; TRBD1 agrees at 7 bases. The CDR3 covers 15 residues. V shed 6 bases, J shed 2 bases, and the junction held 6 bases outside the gene matches. Germline CDR1 MDHEN, CDR2 SYDVKM. In nucleotides, the CDR3 is TGTGCCAGCAGGTTCAGGGGGGCTACTAATGAAAAACTGTTTTTT. Its protein is CASRFRGATNEKLFF. Full variable domain (remainder filled in from reference TRBV28 and TRBJ1-4): DVKVTQSSRYLVKRTGEKVFLECVQDMDHENMFWYRQDPGLGLRLIYFSYDVKMKEKGDIPEGYSVSREKKERFSLILESASTNQTSMYLCASRFRGATNEKLFFGSGTQLSVL.

J is TRBJ2-1 and V is TRBV6-1, with a tentative D call TRBD1 (6 bases). V lost 4 bases, J lost 0 bases, and 16 bases lay in between. This CDR3 is built from 17 residues. Germline V gene sequence: CDR1 MNHNS, CDR2 SASEGT. CDR3 in DNA: TGTGCCAGCAGTGCAAAACAGGGCCGCCCCTCCTACAATGAGCAGTTCTTC. This encodes CASSAKQGRPSYNEQFF.

V gene TRBV7-9 combines with J gene TRBJ2-3; 12 bases align to TRBD1. The CDR3 consists of 15 residues. Per the germline V gene, CDR1 is SEHNR and CDR2 is FQNEAQ (reference sequence). The V segment lost 4 bases and the J segment 5 bases; nucleotides outside the gene matches: 4. CDR3 in amino acids: CASSYGTGGLDTQYF. CDR3 nucleotides: TGTGCCAGCAGCTACGGGACAGGGGGCTTAGATACGCAGTATTTT.

In its sample, this clone is large. J is TRBJ2-7 and V is TRBV13; 10 nucleotides align to TRBD1. The CDR3 is 16 residues long. The ends lost 0 bases at V and 2 bases at J; junction bases unmatched: 4. Germline CDR1 and CDR2: PRHDT and FYEKMQ (reference sequence). CDR3 DNA sequence: TGTGCCAGCAGCTTAGGCGGGACAGGGGTAACCTACGAGCAGTACTTC. Translated: CASSLGGTGVTYEQYF.

The chain links TRBV4-1 to TRBJ1-5; D uncertain. Germline CDR1 and CDR2: MGHRA and YSYEKL. CDR3 length equals 14 residues. The V and J ends lost 0 bases and 0 bases respectively, with 3 bases between them. The CDR3 region has the DNA TGCGCCAGCAGCCAAGACTTTAGCAATCAGCCCCAGCATTTT. Translating gives CASSQDFSNQPQHF.

This clone was counted a single time. The rearrangement uses TRBV4-1 and TRBJ1-5; D ambiguous. CDR3 size: 15 residues. Germline-derived CDR1 and CDR2 are MGHRA and YSYEKL. V shed 0 bases and J shed 0 bases, with 6 bases lying between them. The CDR3 here is CASSQDTGSNQPQHF. The CDR3 DNA follows: TGCGCCAGCAGCCAAGATACGGGTAGCAATCAGCCCCAGCATTTT.

The chain's CDR3 is CASSVGTGDYEQYF. DNA for the CDR3: TGTGCCAGCAGTGTCGGGACAGGGGATTACGAGCAGTACTTC. The chain carries TRBV2 and TRBJ2-7; TRBD1 matches 10 bases. Losses at the gene ends were 4 bases for V and 4 bases for J; bases not matched to a gene: 4. The V gene's germline CDR1 is SNHLY and CDR2 FYNNEI. CDR3 length equals 14 residues.

This chain links TRBV19 with TRBJ1-5; unclear D gene. V dropped 5 bases and J dropped 0 bases, with 11 bases sitting between them. Germline V gene sequence: CDR1 LNHDA, CDR2 SQIVND (reference sequence). This CDR3 has 15 residues. The DNA of the CDR3 is TGTGCCAGTAGTGTAGGAGCTTATAGCAATCAGCCCCAGCATTTT. Protein: CASSVGAYSNQPQHF.

The chain links TRBV6-5 to TRBJ1-6, with D perhaps matching TRBD1 (6 bases). Trimming took 2 bases from V and 7 from J, leaving 9 bases between them. The germline CDR1 and CDR2 sequences are MNHEY and SVGAGI. The CDR3 runs to 14 residues. The CDR3 sequence: CASSYRDTNSPLHF. CDR3 DNA: TGTGCCAGCAGTTACCGGGACACCAATTCACCCCTCCACTTT.

The V gene is TRBV27, the J gene TRBJ1-2; D is possibly TRBD1 (5 bases). From germline, CDR1 is MNHEY and CDR2 SMNVEV (reference sequence). There are 14 residues in the CDR3. V shed 6 bases and J shed 5 bases, with 16 bases lying between them. CDR3 bases: TGTGCCAGCAGGCCTTACACGGGGCCTTATGGCTACACCTTC. It yields the protein CASRPYTGPYGYTF.

This sequence joins TRBV9 and TRBJ1-2; D uncertain. V was shortened by 1 base and J by 6 bases, with 7 bases between the two germline ends. This CDR3 is built from 12 residues. The germline gives CDR1 SGDLS, CDR2 YYNGEE. Here the CDR3 reads CASSVPGDGYTF. CDR3 sequence (DNA): TGTGCCAGCAGCGTACCCGGGGATGGCTACACCTTC.

This clone appeared once. The CDR3 region is CASRGMNTEAFF. The CDR3 coding sequence is TGTGCCAGCAGAGGGATGAACACTGAAGCTTTCTTT. The J gene is TRBJ1-1, the V gene TRBV5-6; no definite D call. V dropped 5 bases and J dropped 0 bases, with 5 bases sitting between them. CDR1 is SGHDT and CDR2 is YYEEEE in the germline V gene. CDR3 length: 12 residues.

The genes are TRBV5-6 and TRBJ2-5; 9 bases fit TRBD2. The CDR3 has 15 residues. Trimming cost V 1 base and J 6 bases; bases outside gene matches: 7. Per the germline V gene, CDR1 is SGHDT and CDR2 is YYEEEE. CDR3 residues: CASSLPSGAPQTQYF. The CDR3 DNA follows: TGTGCCAGCAGCTTGCCTAGCGGGGCGCCGCAGACCCAGTACTTC.

The V call is TRBV6-4, the J call TRBJ2-3, with TRBD2 matching 9 bases. Losses at the gene ends were 2 bases for V and 2 bases for J; bases not matched to a gene: 2. Germline V gene data show CDR1 as MRHNA and CDR2 as SNTAGT. This CDR3 contains 15 residues. The CDR3 loop is CASSDGGGATDTQYF. Here the CDR3 DNA reads TGTGCCAGCAGTGACGGCGGGGGGGCCACAGATACGCAGTATTTT.

The chain employs TRBV7-9 and TRBJ1-3; maybe TRBD1 (6 bases). The CDR3 is 14 amino acids. Trimming removed 5 bases from V and 4 bases from J, with 12 bases in between. Per the germline V gene, CDR1 is SEHNR and CDR2 is FQNEAQ (reference sequence). The CDR3 sequence: CASSRQATGNTIYF. The CDR3 DNA follows: TGTGCCAGCAGCCGACAGGCTACGGGAAACACCATATATTTT.

The chain employs TRBV4-3 and TRBJ2-1; 10 bases line up with TRBD2. J lost 0 bases, V lost 3 bases, and 2 bases had no gene match. Germline values: CDR1 LGHNA, CDR2 YSLEER. The CDR3 loop spans 16 amino acids. The CDR3 is CASSQWTSGSYNEQFF. The CDR3 DNA is TGCGCCAGCAGCCAGTGGACTAGCGGCTCCTACAATGAGCAGTTCTTC.

This rearrangement joins TRBV12-5 to TRBJ1-2; 7 nucleotides align to TRBD1. The CDR3 totals 15 residues. Germline V gene sequence: CDR1 LGHNT, CDR2 FRNRAP. V was clipped by 4 bases and J by 6 bases; unmatched bases: 11. The DNA for the CDR3 is TGTGCTAGTGGTTCGCCAGGGGGAGGACCTGATGGCTACACCTTC. Translating it yields CASGSPGGGPDGYTF.